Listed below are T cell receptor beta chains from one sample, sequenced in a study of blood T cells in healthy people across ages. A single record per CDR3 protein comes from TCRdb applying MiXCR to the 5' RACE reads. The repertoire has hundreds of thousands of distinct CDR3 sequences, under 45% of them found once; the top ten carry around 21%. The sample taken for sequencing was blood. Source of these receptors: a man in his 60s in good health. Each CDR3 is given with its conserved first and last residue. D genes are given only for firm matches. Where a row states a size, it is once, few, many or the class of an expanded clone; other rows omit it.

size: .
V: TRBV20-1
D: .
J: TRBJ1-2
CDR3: CSASSVSGYTF
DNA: TGCAGTGCTTCTTCAGTCTCTGGCTACACCTTC

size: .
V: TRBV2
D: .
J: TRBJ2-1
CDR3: CASSVALYYNEQFF
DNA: TGTGCCAGCAGTGTAGCTTTATACTATAATGAGCAGTTCTTC

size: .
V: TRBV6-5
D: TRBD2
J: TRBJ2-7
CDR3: CASSYSSGASYEQYF
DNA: TGTGCCAGCAGTTATTCTAGCGGGGCCTCCTACGAGCAGTACTTC

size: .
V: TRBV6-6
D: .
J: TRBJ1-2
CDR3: CASSRLGQTNGYTF
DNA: TGTGCCAGCAGTCGCCTTGGACAAACCAATGGCTACACCTTC

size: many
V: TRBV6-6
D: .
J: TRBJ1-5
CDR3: CASSYRVIGNQPQHF
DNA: TGTGCCAGCAGTTACCGGGTAATCGGCAATCAGCCCCAGCATTTT

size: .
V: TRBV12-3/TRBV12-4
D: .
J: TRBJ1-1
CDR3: CASSPASGHREAFF
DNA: TGTGCCAGCAGTCCTGCCTCGGGACATCGTGAAGCTTTCTTT

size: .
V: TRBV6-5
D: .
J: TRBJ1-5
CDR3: CASSLHVLSNQPQHF
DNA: TGTGCCAGCAGTCTTCACGTCCTAAGCAATCAGCCCCAGCATTTT

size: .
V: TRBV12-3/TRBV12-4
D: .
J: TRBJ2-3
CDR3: CASSLVVVSTQYF
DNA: TGTGCCAGCAGTTTAGTAGTAGTATCTACGCAGTATTTT

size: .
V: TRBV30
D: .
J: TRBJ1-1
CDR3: CAWSMAGEAFF
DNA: TGTGCCTGGAGTATGGCAGGAGAAGCTTTCTTT

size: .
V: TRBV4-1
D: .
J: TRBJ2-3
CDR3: CASSQDLRGAFPHTQYF
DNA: TGCGCCAGCAGCCAAGATCTACGGGGGGCCTTCCCTCATACGCAGTATTTT

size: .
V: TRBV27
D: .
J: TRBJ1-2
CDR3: CASSFGRGLGYTF
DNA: TGTGCCAGCAGTTTCGGCAGGGGATTGGGCTACACCTTC

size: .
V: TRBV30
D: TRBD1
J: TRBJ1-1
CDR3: CAWRRQGNTEAFF
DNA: TGTGCCTGGAGGCGACAGGGGAACACTGAAGCTTTCTTT

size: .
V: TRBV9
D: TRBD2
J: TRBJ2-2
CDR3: CASSNRGGDTGELFF
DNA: TGTGCCAGCAGCAATCGGGGGGGCGACACCGGGGAGCTGTTTTTT

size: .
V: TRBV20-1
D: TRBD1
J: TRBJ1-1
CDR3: CSAPGGGTEAFF
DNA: TGTAGTGCTCCAGGGGGGGGGACTGAAGCTTTCTTT

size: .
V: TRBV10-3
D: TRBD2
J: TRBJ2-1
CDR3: CAISESLAGNGEQFF
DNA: TGTGCCATCAGTGAGTCACTAGCGGGTAACGGGGAGCAGTTCTTC

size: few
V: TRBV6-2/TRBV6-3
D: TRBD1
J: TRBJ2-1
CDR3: CASSGGQGVEQFF
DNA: TGTGCCAGCAGTGGGGGACAGGGGGTTGAGCAGTTCTTC

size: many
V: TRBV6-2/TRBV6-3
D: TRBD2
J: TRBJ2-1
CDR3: CASTRGGSYNEQFF
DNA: TGTGCCAGCACTCGGGGAGGGTCCTACAATGAGCAGTTCTTC

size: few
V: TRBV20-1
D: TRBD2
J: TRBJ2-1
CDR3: CSAREGIVQFF
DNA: TGCAGTGCCAGGGAGGGGATCGTGCAGTTCTTC

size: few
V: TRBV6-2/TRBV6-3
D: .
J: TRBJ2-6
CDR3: CASTGTFSGANVLTF
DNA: TGTGCCAGCACAGGGACTTTCTCTGGGGCCAACGTCCTGACTTTC

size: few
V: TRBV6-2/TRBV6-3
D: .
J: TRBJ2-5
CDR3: CASSLGTTQYF
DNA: TGTGCCAGCAGTTTGGGGACTACCCAGTACTTC

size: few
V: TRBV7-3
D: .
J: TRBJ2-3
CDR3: CASNHQNSPGTDTQYF
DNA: TGTGCCAGCAACCACCAGAACAGTCCTGGCACAGATACGCAGTATTTT

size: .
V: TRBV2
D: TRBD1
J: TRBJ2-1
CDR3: CASSDRGLDEQFF
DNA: TGTGCCAGCAGTGATAGGGGGCTCGATGAGCAGTTCTTC

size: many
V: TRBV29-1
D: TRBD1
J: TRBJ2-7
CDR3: CSVEGQGDEQYF
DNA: TGCAGCGTTGAAGGACAGGGGGACGAGCAGTACTTC

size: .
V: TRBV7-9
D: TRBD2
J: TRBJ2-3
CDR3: CASSLQTSGGDTQYF
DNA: TGTGCCAGCAGCTTACAAACTAGCGGGGGTGATACGCAGTATTTT

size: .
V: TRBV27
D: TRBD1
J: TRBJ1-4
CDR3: CASSTGAGGLEKLFF
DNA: TGTGCCAGCAGTACCGGGGCAGGGGGCCTTGAAAAACTGTTTTTT

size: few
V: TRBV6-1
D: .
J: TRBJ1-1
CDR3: CASSGRLAGNTEAFF
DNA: TGTGCCAGCAGCGGTAGATTAGCGGGCAACACTGAAGCTTTCTTT

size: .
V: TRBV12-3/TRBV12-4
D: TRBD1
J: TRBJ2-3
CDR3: CASSPEGDRGRYF
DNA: TGTGCCAGCAGTCCAGAGGGTGACAGGGGCAGGTATTTT

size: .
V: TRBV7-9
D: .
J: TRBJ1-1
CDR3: CASTPGSGTEAFF
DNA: TGTGCCAGCACCCCGGGGAGCGGCACTGAAGCTTTCTTT

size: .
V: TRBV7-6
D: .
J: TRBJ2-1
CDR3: CASSLGQGLYNEQFF
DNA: TGTGCCAGCAGCTTAGGGCAGGGGCTATACAATGAGCAGTTCTTC

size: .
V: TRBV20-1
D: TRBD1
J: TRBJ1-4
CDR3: CSAKPGQGEKLFF
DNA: TGCAGTGCTAAACCTGGACAGGGAGAAAAACTGTTTTTT

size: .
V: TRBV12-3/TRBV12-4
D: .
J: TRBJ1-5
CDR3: CASSRSGQRASVAQHF
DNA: TGTGCCAGCAGCCGCTCGGGGCAGAGGGCCAGCGTGGCCCAGCATTTT

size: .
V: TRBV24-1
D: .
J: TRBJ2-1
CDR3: CATSDGHFEQFF
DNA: TGTGCCACCAGTGATGGGCACTTTGAGCAGTTCTTC

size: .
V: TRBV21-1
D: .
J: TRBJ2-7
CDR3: CARGPYCTYEQYF
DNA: TGTGCCAGGGGGCCCTACTGTACCTACGAGCAGTACTTC

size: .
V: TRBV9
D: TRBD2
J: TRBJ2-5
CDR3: CASSKGTRPQETQYF
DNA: TGTGCCAGCAGCAAAGGGACTAGGCCTCAAGAGACCCAGTACTTC

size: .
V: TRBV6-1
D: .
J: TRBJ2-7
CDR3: CASKEPGGTYEQYF
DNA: TGTGCCAGCAAAGAGCCAGGAGGGACCTACGAGCAGTACTTC

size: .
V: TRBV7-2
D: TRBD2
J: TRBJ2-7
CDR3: CASSPPGLAGVKTYEQYF
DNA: TGTGCCAGCAGCCCTCCCGGACTAGCGGGGGTCAAGACCTACGAGCAGTACTTC

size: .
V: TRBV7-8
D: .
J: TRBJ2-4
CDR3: CASSLADWGLAKNIQYF
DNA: TGTGCCAGCAGCTTAGCAGACTGGGGACTAGCCAAAAACATTCAGTACTTC

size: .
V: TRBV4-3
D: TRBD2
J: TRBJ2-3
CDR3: CASRITSGAGDTQYF
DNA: TGCGCCAGCAGGATAACTAGCGGGGCAGGGGATACGCAGTATTTT

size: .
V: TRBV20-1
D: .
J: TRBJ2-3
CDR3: CSARIQGMGTDTQYF
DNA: TGCAGTGCTAGGATTCAGGGGATGGGCACAGATACGCAGTATTTT

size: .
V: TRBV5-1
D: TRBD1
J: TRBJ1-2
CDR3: CASSLGQGAFYGYTF
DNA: TGCGCCAGCAGCCTAGGACAGGGGGCTTTCTATGGCTACACCTTC

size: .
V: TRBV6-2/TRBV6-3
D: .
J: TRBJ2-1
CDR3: CASTAFFLQGSETQFF
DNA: TGTGCCAGCACGGCATTTTTTCTACAGGGCTCAGAGACCCAGTTCTTC

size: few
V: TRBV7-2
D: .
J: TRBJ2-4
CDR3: CASSLRGWDIQYF
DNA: TGTGCCAGCAGCTTAAGGGGCTGGGACATTCAGTACTTC

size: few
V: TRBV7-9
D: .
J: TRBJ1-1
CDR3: CASRYGQNTEAFF
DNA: TGTGCCAGCAGGTACGGACAGAACACTGAAGCTTTCTTT

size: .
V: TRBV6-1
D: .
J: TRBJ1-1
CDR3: CASSELGVMNTEAFF
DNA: TGTGCCAGCAGTGAACTGGGGGTCATGAACACTGAAGCTTTCTTT

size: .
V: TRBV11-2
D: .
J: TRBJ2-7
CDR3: CAGTYEQYF
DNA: TGTGCCGGAACCTACGAGCAGTACTTC

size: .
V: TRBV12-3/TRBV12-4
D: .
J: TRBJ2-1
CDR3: CATRESGPYKEQFF
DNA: TGTGCCACCCGAGAATCGGGGCCTTACAAGGAGCAGTTCTTC

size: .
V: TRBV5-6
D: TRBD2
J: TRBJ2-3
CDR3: CASSPGLVKTDTQYF
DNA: TGTGCCAGCAGCCCCGGACTAGTAAAGACAGATACGCAGTATTTT

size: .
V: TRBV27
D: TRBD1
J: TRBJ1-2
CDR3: CASSTTGFYGYTF
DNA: TGTGCCAGCAGTACGACAGGGTTCTATGGCTACACCTTC

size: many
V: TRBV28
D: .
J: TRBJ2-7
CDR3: CASIPSDRTYEQYF
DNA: TGTGCCAGCATTCCTTCGGACAGAACCTACGAGCAGTACTTC

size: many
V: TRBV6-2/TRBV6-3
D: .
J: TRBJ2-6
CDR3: CASRGSGANVLTF
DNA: TGTGCCAGCCGAGGCTCTGGGGCCAACGTCCTGACTTTC

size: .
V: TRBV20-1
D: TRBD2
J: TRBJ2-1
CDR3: CSARKPGLAGVRNEQFF
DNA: TGCAGTGCTAGAAAACCGGGACTAGCGGGGGTTCGCAATGAGCAGTTCTTC

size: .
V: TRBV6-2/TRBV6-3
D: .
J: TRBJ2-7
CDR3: CASSYFPGGPPSYEQYF
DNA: TGTGCCAGCAGTTACTTCCCCGGGGGCCCACCTTCCTACGAGCAGTACTTC

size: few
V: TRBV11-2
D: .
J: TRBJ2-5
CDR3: CASSLVGGLLQETQYF
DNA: TGTGCCAGCAGCTTAGTTGGCGGACTGCTCCAAGAGACCCAGTACTTC

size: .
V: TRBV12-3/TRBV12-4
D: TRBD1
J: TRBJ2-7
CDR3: CASSPRDRGYREQYF
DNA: TGTGCCAGCAGTCCCCGGGACAGGGGGTATCGCGAGCAGTACTTC

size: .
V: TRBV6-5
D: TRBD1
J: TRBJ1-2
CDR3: CASSSGTGGAGYTF
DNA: TGTGCCAGCAGTTCCGGGACAGGGGGCGCCGGCTACACCTTC